This is a list of T cell receptor beta chains from one sample in a study of shared clonotypes between healthy human individuals. Repertoires were generated with immunoSEQ multiplex PCR, while TCRdb's copy carries only in-frame clones and drops some. The sample holds over a million clones, about 75% seen once. Material: memory CD4+ T cells sorted from blood. These receptors were obtained from a man younger than 30 in good health. The CDR3 runs from the conserved cysteine through the conserved F or W. Each record gives: CDR3 protein, CDR3 DNA, clone size, D gene, V gene, J gene. The D gene is left open where the match is weak. Clone size, where shown, is once, few, many, or a class for clones that have expanded.

CDR3: CASSLDRANSPLHF
DNA: TGTGCCAGCAGTTTGGACAGGGCTAATTCACCCCTCCACTTT
size: NA
D: TRBD1
V: TRBV27
J: TRBJ1-6

CDR3: CASSLEWGPAVGTQYF
DNA: TGTGCCAGCAGCTTAGAGTGGGGACCCGCCGTTGGGACCCAGTACTTC
size: NA
D: NA
V: TRBV11-2
J: TRBJ2-5

CDR3: CAISEGPGANEQFF
DNA: TGTGCCATCAGTGAGGGTCCCGGGGCCAATGAGCAGTTCTTC
size: NA
D: NA
V: TRBV10-3
J: TRBJ2-1

CDR3: CASSTPRKGLYGYTF
DNA: TGTGCCAGCAGTACCCCCCGGAAAGGACTATATGGCTACACCTTC
size: NA
D: NA
V: TRBV28
J: TRBJ1-2

CDR3: CAWSVVRYEQYF
DNA: TGTGCCTGGAGTGTAGTGAGGTACGAGCAGTACTTC
size: NA
D: NA
V: TRBV30
J: TRBJ2-7

CDR3: CASSSRGANQPQHF
DNA: TGTGCCAGCAGTTCACGGGGAGCCAATCAGCCCCAGCATTTT
size: NA
D: NA
V: TRBV25-1
J: TRBJ1-5

CDR3: CASSLTGIPPLHF
DNA: TGCGCCAGCAGCTTGACGGGGATTCCACCCCTCCACTTT
size: NA
D: NA
V: TRBV5-1
J: TRBJ1-6

CDR3: CASSLSRLAGWGTDTQYF
DNA: TGCGCCAGCAGCTTGTCGAGACTAGCGGGGTGGGGCACAGATACGCAGTATTTT
size: NA
D: TRBD2
V: TRBV5-1
J: TRBJ2-3

CDR3: CASSLNGLGSPLHF
DNA: TGTGCCAGCAGCTTAAACGGTTTGGGTTCACCCCTCCACTTT
size: few
D: NA
V: TRBV7-9
J: TRBJ1-6

CDR3: CASRAGTSGGDGETQYF
DNA: TGTGCCAGCAGGGCCGGGACTAGCGGGGGCGACGGGGAGACCCAGTACTTC
size: NA
D: TRBD2
V: TRBV11-2
J: TRBJ2-5

CDR3: CASSTSSGVYNEQFF
DNA: TGCGCCAGCAGCACTTCTAGCGGAGTATACAATGAGCAGTTCTTC
size: NA
D: TRBD2
V: TRBV5-1
J: TRBJ2-1

CDR3: CASSSTGGAFNEQFF
DNA: TGTGCCAGCAGTTCGACAGGGGGTGCCTTTAATGAGCAGTTCTTC
size: NA
D: TRBD1
V: TRBV28
J: TRBJ2-1

CDR3: CASKVLNTEAFF
DNA: TGTGCCAGCAAGGTCTTGAACACTGAAGCTTTCTTT
size: NA
D: NA
V: TRBV28
J: TRBJ1-1

CDR3: CASSASRVSNQPQHF
DNA: TGTGCCAGCAGTGCATCGCGGGTGAGCAATCAGCCCCAGCATTTT
size: NA
D: NA
V: TRBV27
J: TRBJ1-5

CDR3: CASSGDRGSSAGANVLTF
DNA: TGTGCCAGCAGTGGGGACAGGGGAAGTTCTGCTGGGGCCAACGTCCTGACTTTC
size: NA
D: TRBD1
V: TRBV2
J: TRBJ2-6

CDR3: CASSLRLAGGYQETQYF
DNA: TGTGCCAGCAGCTTAAGACTAGCGGGGGGGTACCAAGAGACCCAGTACTTC
size: NA
D: TRBD2
V: TRBV7-8
J: TRBJ2-5

CDR3: CASSRRDFSTGELFF
DNA: TGTGCCAGTAGTCGTCGGGACTTTTCTACCGGGGAGCTGTTTTTT
size: NA
D: NA
V: TRBV19
J: TRBJ2-2

CDR3: CASSLFGGKNEQFF
DNA: TGTGCCAGCAGCTTGTTTGGCGGAAAGAATGAGCAGTTCTTC
size: NA
D: NA
V: TRBV5-4
J: TRBJ2-1

CDR3: CATDRGAGYEQYF
DNA: TGTGCCACAGATCGGGGGGCGGGGTACGAGCAGTACTTC
size: NA
D: NA
V: TRBV27
J: TRBJ2-7

CDR3: CASSASPTTTEAFF
DNA: TGTGCCAGCAGTGCCAGCCCGACGACCACTGAAGCTTTCTTT
size: NA
D: NA
V: TRBV6-1
J: TRBJ1-1

CDR3: CASKGQKNTEAFF
DNA: TGTGCCAGCAAGGGACAGAAAAACACTGAAGCTTTCTTT
size: NA
D: TRBD1
V: TRBV27
J: TRBJ1-1

CDR3: CASSQDPPRTSGGYNEQFF
DNA: TGTGCCAGCAGCCAAGATCCCCCCAGGACTAGCGGGGGGTACAATGAGCAGTTCTTC
size: many
D: TRBD2
V: TRBV4-2
J: TRBJ2-1

CDR3: CASSSTGLGAGKLFF
DNA: TGTGCCAGCAGTTCCACGGGACTCGGGGCGGGAAAACTGTTTTTT
size: NA
D: NA
V: TRBV6-5
J: TRBJ1-4

CDR3: CASSRPAMQYTDTQYF
DNA: TGTGCCAGCAGCCGCCCCGCAATGCAATACACAGATACGCAGTATTTT
size: NA
D: NA
V: TRBV7-2
J: TRBJ2-3

CDR3: CASSSGLDYEQYF
DNA: TGTGCCAGCAGCTCGGGACTCGATTACGAGCAGTACTTC
size: NA
D: NA
V: TRBV7-2
J: TRBJ2-7

CDR3: CASSYYPQAYEQYF
DNA: TGTGCCAGCAGTTACTACCCCCAAGCCTACGAGCAGTACTTC
size: once
D: NA
V: TRBV6-5
J: TRBJ2-7

CDR3: CSVGTVLLADTQYF
DNA: TGCAGCGTCGGGACAGTTCTTCTAGCGGATACGCAGTATTTT
size: NA
D: NA
V: TRBV29-1
J: TRBJ2-3

CDR3: CASSPMSTDTQYF
DNA: TGTGCCAGCTCACCAATGAGCACAGATACGCAGTATTTT
size: NA
D: NA
V: TRBV18
J: TRBJ2-3

CDR3: CAWTPAVGLAVEAFF
DNA: TGTGCCTGGACCCCCGCTGTGGGCCTGGCTGTAGAAGCTTTCTTT
size: few
D: NA
V: TRBV30
J: TRBJ1-1

CDR3: CASSPGGGTDTQYF
DNA: TGTGCCAGCAGCCCTGGGGGGGGCACAGATACGCAGTATTTT
size: NA
D: TRBD2
V: TRBV7-2
J: TRBJ2-3

CDR3: CASSVDPGAYEQYF
DNA: TGTGCCAGTAGTGTGGACCCAGGGGCCTACGAGCAGTACTTC
size: NA
D: NA
V: TRBV19
J: TRBJ2-7

CDR3: CASSQDRGRQETQYF
DNA: TGTGCCAGCAGTCAGGACAGGGGGCGGCAAGAGACCCAGTACTTC
size: NA
D: TRBD1
V: TRBV6-6
J: TRBJ2-5

CDR3: CASSLAPSGANTGELFF
DNA: TGTGCTAGCAGCTTAGCGCCGAGCGGAGCTAACACCGGGGAGCTGTTTTTT
size: NA
D: NA
V: TRBV7-7
J: TRBJ2-2

CDR3: CSADPADTQYF
DNA: TGCAGCGCCGACCCCGCAGATACGCAGTATTTT
size: NA
D: NA
V: TRBV29-1
J: TRBJ2-3

CDR3: CASRFRDRADEQYF
DNA: TGTGCCAGCAGATTCCGGGACAGGGCGGACGAGCAGTACTTC
size: NA
D: TRBD1
V: TRBV2
J: TRBJ2-7

CDR3: CASSSPGQGITGELFF
DNA: TGCGCCAGCAGCTCCCCGGGACAGGGTATCACCGGGGAGCTGTTTTTT
size: NA
D: TRBD1
V: TRBV5-1
J: TRBJ2-2

CDR3: CSVASGAGYGYTF
DNA: TGCAGCGTTGCAAGTGGGGCAGGCTATGGCTACACCTTC
size: NA
D: NA
V: TRBV29-1
J: TRBJ1-2

CDR3: CSVIQSYEQYF
DNA: TGCAGCGTTATTCAGAGCTACGAGCAGTACTTC
size: once
D: NA
V: TRBV29-1
J: TRBJ2-7

CDR3: CASSDATGGDRTDTQYF
DNA: TGTGCCAGCAGTGACGCGACAGGGGGGGATCGCACAGATACGCAGTATTTT
size: NA
D: TRBD1
V: TRBV25-1
J: TRBJ2-3

CDR3: CSARDLGKQYF
DNA: TGCAGTGCTAGAGATCTGGGGAAGCAGTACTTC
size: NA
D: NA
V: TRBV20-1
J: TRBJ2-7

CDR3: CASSQQTKNEQFF
DNA: TGTGCCAGTAGCCAACAGACTAAGAATGAGCAGTTCTTC
size: NA
D: NA
V: TRBV19
J: TRBJ2-1

CDR3: CASSASRLVGETQYF
DNA: TGTGCCAGCAGCGCGTCTCGACTAGTTGGGGAGACCCAGTACTTC
size: NA
D: NA
V: TRBV9
J: TRBJ2-5

CDR3: CASSLVRGPGYEQFF
DNA: TGCGCCAGCAGCTTGGTCAGGGGCCCCGGGTATGAGCAGTTCTTC
size: NA
D: NA
V: TRBV5-1
J: TRBJ2-1

CDR3: CASRTDRADNEQFF
DNA: TGCGCCAGCAGGACGGACAGGGCCGACAATGAGCAGTTCTTC
size: NA
D: TRBD1
V: TRBV4-1
J: TRBJ2-1

CDR3: CASSEDPGDIQYF
DNA: TGCGCCAGCAGTGAGGACCCCGGGGACATTCAGTACTTC
size: few
D: NA
V: TRBV10-1
J: TRBJ2-4

CDR3: CASSPDRGLEAFF
DNA: TGTGCCAGCAGCCCGGACAGGGGGCTTGAAGCTTTCTTT
size: NA
D: TRBD1
V: TRBV4-2
J: TRBJ1-1

CDR3: CASSQVPSGGAVDTQYF
DNA: TGCGCCAGCAGCCAAGTCCCTAGCGGGGGGGCCGTAGATACGCAGTATTTT
size: NA
D: TRBD2
V: TRBV4-1
J: TRBJ2-3

CDR3: CASSLGQGNSPLHF
DNA: TGTGCCAGCAGCCTGGGACAGGGGAATTCACCCCTCCACTTT
size: once
D: TRBD1
V: TRBV11-2
J: TRBJ1-6